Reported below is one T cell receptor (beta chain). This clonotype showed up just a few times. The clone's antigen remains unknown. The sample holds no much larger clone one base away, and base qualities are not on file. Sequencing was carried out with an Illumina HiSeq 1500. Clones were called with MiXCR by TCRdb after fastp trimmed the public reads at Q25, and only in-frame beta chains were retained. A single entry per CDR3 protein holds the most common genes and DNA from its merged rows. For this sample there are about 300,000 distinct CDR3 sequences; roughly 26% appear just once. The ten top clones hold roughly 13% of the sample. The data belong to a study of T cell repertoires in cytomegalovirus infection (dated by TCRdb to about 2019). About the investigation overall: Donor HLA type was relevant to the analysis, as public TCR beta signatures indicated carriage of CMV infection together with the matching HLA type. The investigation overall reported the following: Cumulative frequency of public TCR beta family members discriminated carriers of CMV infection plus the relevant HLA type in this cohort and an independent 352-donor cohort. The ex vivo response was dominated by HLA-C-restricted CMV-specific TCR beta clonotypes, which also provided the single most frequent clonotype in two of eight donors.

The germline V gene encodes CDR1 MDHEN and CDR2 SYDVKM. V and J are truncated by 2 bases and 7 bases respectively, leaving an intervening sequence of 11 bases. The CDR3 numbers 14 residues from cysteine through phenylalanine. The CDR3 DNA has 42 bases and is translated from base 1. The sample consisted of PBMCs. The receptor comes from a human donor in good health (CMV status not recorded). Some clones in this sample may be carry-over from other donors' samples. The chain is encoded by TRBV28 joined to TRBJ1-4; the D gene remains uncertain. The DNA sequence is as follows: TGTGCCAGCAGTTTAAACGGAGGTAGTGAAAAACTGTTTTTT. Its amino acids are CASSLNGGSEKLFF.